A single sample gave rise to the 31 T cell receptor beta chains below, sequenced in a study of vaccination and CD4 T cells after COVID-19. These TCRs' antigens remain unknown. At the Johns Hopkins FTIC core, DNA taken from cultured CD4+ T cells was sequenced by way of the Oncomine TCR Beta short-read assay. From the PCR reads, TCRdb called clonotypes with MiXCR, one entry per CDR3 protein. The sample includes more than 7,000 distinct CDR3 sequences, around 64% seen only once; the top ten take 30%. The treatment is: approximately 9-day PBMC culture with coronavirus spike peptide pools or control peptides (ViraFEST assay). The sample taken for sequencing was CD4+ T cells from blood, cultured in vitro. The receptor source for this set is a human donor who had recovered from COVID-19.

The chain combines TRBV6-4 with TRBJ1-1, with D uncertain. V was cut by 6 bases and J by 1 base, with 15 bases left in between. This CDR3 has 15 residues. The V gene's germline CDR1 is MRHNA and CDR2 SNTAGT. Written as DNA, the CDR3 is TGTGCCAGCAGGAGTGGGGATTCGGGGAACACTGAAGCTTTCTTT. As protein: CASRSGDSGNTEAFF.

CDR3 region: CASSPGQGISPLHF. CDR3 DNA: TGTGCCAGCAGTCCCGGACAGGGGATTTCACCCCTCCACTTT. The V and J genes are TRBV6-2 or TRBV6-3 and TRBJ1-6, with TRBD1 identical over 9 bases. This CDR3 is built from 14 residues. The V segment lost 5 bases and the J segment 9 bases; nucleotides outside the gene matches: 5. Germline CDR1 is MNHEY and CDR2 is SVGEGT.

The J gene is TRBJ1-6, the V gene TRBV12-3 or TRBV12-4; perhaps TRBD1 as D (6 bases). The V gene lost 1 base and the J gene lost 14 bases, with 18 bases spanning the gap. The CDR3 sequence is 15 residues long. In DNA form, the CDR3 reads TGTGCCAGCAGTTTAGTTTCAGGGGCTCCGGGGGCCCTCCACTTT. Translating gives CASSLVSGAPGALHF.

Only a few counts were recorded for this clonotype. The chain carries TRBV6-5 and TRBJ1-1; TRBD1 is a possible D gene (5 bases). Germline V gene lookup returns CDR1 MNHEY and CDR2 SVGAGI. Trimming pared 2 bases from V and 1 base from J, leaving 11 bases between. The CDR3 spans 15 residues. CDR3 DNA: TGTGCCAGCAGTTACACGGGCAGGGCGAACACTGAAGCTTTCTTT. This codes for CASSYTGRANTEAFF.

The chain has TRBV6-1 and TRBJ2-7, with TRBD2 matching over 13 bases. The germline CDR1 and CDR2 sequences are MNHNS and SASEGT. This CDR3 has 16 residues. The J segment lost 1 base and the V segment lost 6 bases, leaving 6 bases of the junction unmatched. CDR3 region: CASSRLAGGGSYEQYF. As DNA, the CDR3 is TGTGCCAGCAGCAGACTAGCGGGAGGAGGGTCCTACGAGCAGTACTTC.

The CDR3: CASSLDLGNGELFF. Written as DNA, the CDR3 is TGTGCCAGCAGCTTGGATCTCGGGAACGGGGAGCTGTTTTTT. This chain links TRBV5-4 with TRBJ2-2; D possibly corresponds to TRBD2 (5 bases). The CDR3 has 14 residues. V lost 0 bases and J lost 7, with 10 bases in between. Germline V gives CDR1 SGHNT, CDR2 YYREEE (reference sequence).

The rearrangement joins TRBV7-6 to TRBJ2-3, with D possibly TRBD2 on 5 matching bases. The CDR3 covers 16 residues. Trimming shortened V by 4 bases and J by 6 bases, and 20 bases separated the two germline ends. The V gene's germline CDR1 is SGHVS and CDR2 FNYEAQ. CDR3 amino acids: CASSSEGSFKWDTQYF. CDR3 sequence (DNA): TGTGCCAGCAGCTCAGAGGGCAGCTTCAAGTGGGATACGCAGTATTTT.

The chain employs TRBV20-1 and TRBJ2-1; 9 bases fit TRBD1. The CDR3 totals 14 residues. The V gene's germline CDR1 is DFQATT and CDR2 SNEGSKA (reference sequence). The V segment lost 6 bases and the J segment 7 bases; nucleotides outside the gene matches: 10. The CDR3 spells CSAAVGQGKNEQFF. Written as DNA, the CDR3 is TGCAGTGCGGCCGTTGGACAGGGGAAAAATGAGCAGTTCTTC.

V usage is TRBV4-2 and J usage is TRBJ2-1, with TRBD2 identical over 14 bases. The V gene end was trimmed by 4 bases and the J gene end by 0 bases; junction bases not matched to a gene: 8. Germline V gene lookup returns CDR1 LGHNA and CDR2 YNFKEQ. CDR3 length: 19 amino acids. CDR3 sequence reads: CASSLGTGTSGSSYNEQFF. The CDR3 DNA reads as TGTGCCAGCAGCCTGGGGACCGGGACTAGCGGGAGCTCCTACAATGAGCAGTTCTTC.

The CDR3 bases are TGTGCCAGCAGACCCGGGACAGGTCAATTTGGACCCCTCCACTTT. This translates into CASRPGTGQFGPLHF. V and J are TRBV2 and TRBJ1-6; TRBD1 matches at 8 bases. Germline V gene data show CDR1 as SNHLY and CDR2 as FYNNEI. The CDR3 is made up of 15 amino acids. V dropped 6 bases and J dropped 12; count of bases not matched to a gene: 13.

The chain joins TRBV7-2 to TRBJ2-7; the match to TRBD1 covers 10 bases. This CDR3 region has 16 residues. The germline V gene encodes CDR1 SGHTA and CDR2 FQGNSA. Unmatched junction bases numbered 13, after V lost 5 bases and J lost 6 bases. The DNA of the CDR3 is TGTGCCAGCAGCCCCGGACAGGGGGTCATTCGGGGCGAGCAGTACTTC. Translating gives CASSPGQGVIRGEQYF.

This chain links TRBV7-2 with TRBJ2-5; possible D gene TRBD1, 5 bases. The V end was cut by 4 bases, the J end by 4 bases, with 13 bases between. There are 14 residues in the CDR3. Germline V gene data show CDR1 as SGHTA and CDR2 as FQGNSA. The CDR3 sequence is CASSSGDRRETQYF. The CDR3 bases are TGTGCCAGCAGCTCCGGCGACAGAAGAGAGACCCAGTACTTC.

This clonotype has more than one count but fewer than ten. V and J are TRBV20-1 and TRBJ2-5; 7 bases are shared with TRBD1. The CDR3 runs 13 residues. CDR1 DFQATT and CDR2 SNEGSKA come from the germline V gene (reference sequence). The V gene end was trimmed by 5 bases and the J gene end by 7 bases; junction bases not matched to a gene: 10. The CDR3 region is CSASRDSQGTQYF. CDR3 sequence (DNA): TGCAGTGCTTCAAGGGACAGTCAGGGGACCCAGTACTTC.

The gene calls are TRBV12-3 or TRBV12-4 and TRBJ1-3; 8 bases match TRBD1. J was trimmed by 2 bases and V by 4 bases; bases with no gene match: 7. The CDR3 is made up of 16 amino acids. The CDR3 nucleotides are TGTGCCAGCAGTTCCTTGGACAGGGCGACTGGAAACACCATATATTTT. Encoded protein: CASSSLDRATGNTIYF.

The V gene is TRBV12-3 or TRBV12-4, the J gene TRBJ2-7; 7 nucleotides agree with TRBD2. J gave up 0 bases and V 1 base, and 3 bases lay outside the gene matches. The CDR3 has 15 amino acids. CDR3 amino acids: CASSLEQRGSYEQYF. The CDR3 bases are TGTGCCAGCAGTTTAGAGCAGCGGGGCTCCTACGAGCAGTACTTC.

This rearrangement joins TRBV6-2 or TRBV6-3 to TRBJ1-2; unclear D gene. The V end lost 5 bases, the J end lost 2 bases, and 6 bases lay between the germline ends. The germline V gene has CDR1 MNHEY and CDR2 SVGEGT. The CDR3 sequence is 12 residues long. DNA of the CDR3: TGTGCCAGCAGTCTACAAAACTATGGCTACACCTTC. As protein: CASSLQNYGYTF.

This chain joins TRBV6-2 or TRBV6-3 and TRBJ1-3; 7 bases map to TRBD1. From germline, CDR1 is MNHEY and CDR2 SVGEGT. Trimming at V came to 6 bases and at J to 4 bases, leaving 6 bases not matched to a gene. This CDR3 is built from 14 residues. The CDR3 protein is CASSDRAAGNTIYF. CDR3 DNA: TGTGCCAGCAGCGACAGGGCGGCAGGAAACACCATATATTTT.

This sequence joins TRBV27 and TRBJ2-5; 13 bases agree with TRBD2. With 4 bases clipped from V and 5 bases from J, the junction kept 7 bases outside the gene matches. The germline V gene encodes CDR1 MNHEY and CDR2 SMNVEV (reference sequence). CDR3 length: 16 amino acids. For the CDR3, the DNA is TGTGCCAGCAGTTCCAGGACTAGCGGGAGTGGTGAGACCCAGTACTTC. It codes for CASSSRTSGSGETQYF.

The chain combines TRBV7-4 with TRBJ1-6; D remains ambiguous. The CDR3 is 14 residues long. V lost 5 bases and J lost 8, with 13 bases in between. Germline CDR1 SGHVT, CDR2 SQSDAQ. The DNA for the CDR3 is TGTGCCAGCAGCCTGCGACCGACGGATTCACCCCTCCACTTT. It translates to CASSLRPTDSPLHF.

J is TRBJ2-5 and V is TRBV28; tentatively, D is TRBD1 (5 bases). CDR3 size: 12 residues. Germline CDR1 MDHEN, CDR2 SYDVKM. V lost 6 bases to trimming and J lost 5 bases, with 10 bases between them. The CDR3 DNA sequence: TGTGCCAGCAGCACCAGGGTCGAGACCCAGTACTTC. Residues: CASSTRVETQYF. Full variable domain (rest looked up from reference TRBV28 and TRBJ2-5): DVKVTQSSRYLVKRTGEKVFLECVQDMDHENMFWYRQDPGLGLRLIYFSYDVKMKEKGDIPEGYSVSREKKERFSLILESASTNQTSMYLCASSTRVETQYFGPGTRLLVL.

The rearrangement links TRBV6-1 to TRBJ1-4, with D uncertain. CDR1 and CDR2 (germline): MNHNS, SASEGT. This CDR3 spans 11 amino acids. V lost 6 bases to trimming and J lost 8 bases, with 7 bases between them. CDR3: CASSGREKLFF. The CDR3 DNA reads as TGTGCCAGCAGCGGGAGGGAAAAACTGTTTTTT.

The chain carries TRBV6-1 and TRBJ2-1; TRBD1 aligns across 8 bases. With V trimmed by 3 bases and J by 2 bases, 15 bases remained unmatched. Germline V gene lookup returns CDR1 MNHNS and CDR2 SASEGT. There are 19 residues in the CDR3. CDR3 residues: CASSEGGQGLAGTYNEQFF. DNA of the CDR3: TGTGCCAGCAGTGAGGGAGGACAGGGACTTGCCGGGACCTACAATGAGCAGTTCTTC.

The CDR3 DNA reads TGTGCCAGCAGCTTATCCGGTCGGGCGGGTAATGAAAAACTGTTTTTT. This codes for CASSLSGRAGNEKLFF. V usage is TRBV7-8 and J usage is TRBJ1-4, with unresolved D. The germline gives CDR1 SGHVS, CDR2 FQNEAQ. V was shortened by 2 bases and J by 4 bases, with 14 bases between the two germline ends. This CDR3 comprises 16 residues.

The chain uses TRBV11-3 and TRBJ1-6; D remains ambiguous. The CDR3 loop spans 14 amino acids. The V end lost 5 bases, the J end lost 5 bases, and 10 bases lay between the germline ends. The V gene's germline CDR1 is SGHNT and CDR2 YENEEA. The CDR3 sequence: CASSPRQDNSPLHF. DNA of the CDR3: TGTGCCAGCAGCCCCCGTCAGGATAATTCACCCCTCCACTTT.

The J gene is TRBJ2-7, the V gene TRBV6-1, with 10 bases lining up with TRBD1. This CDR3 is built from 18 residues. CDR1 and CDR2 (germline): MNHNS, SASEGT. With V trimmed by 8 bases and J by 3 bases, 19 bases remained unmatched. CDR3 DNA: TGTGCCAGCTCCCTATACGGGGACAGGGGTCGCCGGGGCTACGAGCAGTACTTC. Protein: CASSLYGDRGRRGYEQYF.

CDR3 amino acids: CSALLGANYGYTF. DNA for the CDR3: TGCAGTGCGCTCCTAGGAGCTAACTATGGCTACACCTTC. The chain is built from TRBV20-1 and TRBJ1-2; D gene uncertain. V was pared by 6 bases and J by 0 bases, with 11 bases between. Germline CDR1 and CDR2: DFQATT and SNEGSKA (reference sequence). The CDR3 sequence is 13 residues long.

This clonotype was counted a few times. The chain links TRBV20-1 to TRBJ1-5; D remains unclear. The CDR3 runs to 17 residues. In germline, CDR1 is DFQATT, CDR2 SNEGSKA (reference sequence). The V and J ends lost 0 bases and 1 base respectively, with 16 bases between them. The CDR3 reads CSARDGRTFGSNQPQHF. The CDR3 nucleotides are TGCAGTGCTAGAGACGGCAGAACCTTCGGCAGCAATCAGCCCCAGCATTTT.

This rearrangement joins TRBV28 to TRBJ1-5; 7 positions agree with TRBD1. The CDR3 is made up of 15 amino acids. With 6 bases clipped from V and 7 bases from J, the junction kept 12 bases outside the gene matches. From germline, CDR1 is MDHEN and CDR2 SYDVKM. This CDR3 is CASSYTTQGFQPQHF. The CDR3 DNA is TGTGCCAGCAGCTACACTACACAGGGGTTCCAGCCCCAGCATTTT. Complete variable domain (other parts from reference TRBV28 and TRBJ1-5): DVKVTQSSRYLVKRTGEKVFLECVQDMDHENMFWYRQDPGLGLRLIYFSYDVKMKEKGDIPEGYSVSREKKERFSLILESASTNQTSMYLCASSYTTQGFQPQHFGDGTRLSIL.

The chain has TRBV7-8 and TRBJ2-3, with TRBD1 identical over 7 bases. The germline V gene has CDR1 SGHVS and CDR2 FQNEAQ. This CDR3 region has 17 residues. The V and J ends lost 5 bases and 0 bases, in that order; junction bases with no gene match: 11. Here the CDR3 reads CASSPTVQDRSTDTQYF. The CDR3 DNA follows: TGTGCCAGCAGCCCTACCGTCCAGGACAGGAGCACAGATACGCAGTATTTT.

This clonotype appeared once. The chain joins TRBV20-1 to TRBJ2-1; D might be TRBD2 (6 bases). This CDR3 has 11 amino acids. Trimming took 6 bases from V and 10 from J, leaving 13 bases between them. Germline V CDR1 and CDR2: DFQATT, SNEGSKA (reference sequence). In DNA, the CDR3 is TGCAGTGCAAAGGACTACCCCGAGCAGTTCTTC. Its translation is CSAKDYPEQFF.

The sample holds one count of this clonotype. The chain joins TRBV27 to TRBJ2-7; the D gene is possibly TRBD2 (6 bases). This CDR3 contains 15 residues. V was cut by 2 bases and J by 2 bases, with 13 bases left in between. Per the germline V gene, CDR1 is MNHEY and CDR2 is SMNVEV (reference sequence). CDR3 DNA: TGTGCCAGCAGTTTAGAGGTGGGAGGCCCCTACGAGCAGTACTTC. Amino acids: CASSLEVGGPYEQYF.